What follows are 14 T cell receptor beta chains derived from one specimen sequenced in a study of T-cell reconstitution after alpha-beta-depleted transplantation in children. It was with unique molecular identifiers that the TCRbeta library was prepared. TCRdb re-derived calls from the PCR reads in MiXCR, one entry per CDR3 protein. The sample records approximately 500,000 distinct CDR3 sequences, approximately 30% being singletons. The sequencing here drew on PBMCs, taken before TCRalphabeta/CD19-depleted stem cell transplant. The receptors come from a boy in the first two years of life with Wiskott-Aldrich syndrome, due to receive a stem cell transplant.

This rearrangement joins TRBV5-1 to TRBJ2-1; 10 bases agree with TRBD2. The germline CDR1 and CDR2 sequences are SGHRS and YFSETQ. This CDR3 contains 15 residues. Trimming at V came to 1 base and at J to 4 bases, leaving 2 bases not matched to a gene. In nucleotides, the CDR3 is TGCGCCAGCAGCTTGTCGACTAGCGGGTACAATGAGCAGTTCTTC. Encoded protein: CASSLSTSGYNEQFF.

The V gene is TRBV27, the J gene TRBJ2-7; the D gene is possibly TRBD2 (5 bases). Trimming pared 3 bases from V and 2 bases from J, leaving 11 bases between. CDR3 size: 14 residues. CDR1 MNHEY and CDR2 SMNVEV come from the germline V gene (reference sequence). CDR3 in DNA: TGTGCCAGCAGTTTGTTAGCGAAGACCTACGAGCAGTACTTC. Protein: CASSLLAKTYEQYF.

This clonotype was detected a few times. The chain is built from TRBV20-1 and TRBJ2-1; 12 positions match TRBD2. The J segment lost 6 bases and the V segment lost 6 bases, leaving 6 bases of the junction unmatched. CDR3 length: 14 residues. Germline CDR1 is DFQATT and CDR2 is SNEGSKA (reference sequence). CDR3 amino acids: CSADGLAGFNEQFF. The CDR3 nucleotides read TGCAGTGCCGACGGACTAGCGGGGTTCAATGAGCAGTTCTTC.

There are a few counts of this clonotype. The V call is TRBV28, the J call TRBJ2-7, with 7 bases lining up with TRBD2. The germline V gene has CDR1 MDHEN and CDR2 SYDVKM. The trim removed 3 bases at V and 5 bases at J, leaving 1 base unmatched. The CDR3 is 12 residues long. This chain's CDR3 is CASSFGLDEQYF. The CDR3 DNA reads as TGTGCCAGCAGTTTTGGACTAGACGAGCAGTACTTC.

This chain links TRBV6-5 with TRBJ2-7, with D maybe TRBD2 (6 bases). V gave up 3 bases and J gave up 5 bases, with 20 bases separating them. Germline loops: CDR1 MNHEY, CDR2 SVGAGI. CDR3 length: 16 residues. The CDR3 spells CASSYYPGEWDHEQYF. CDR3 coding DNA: TGTGCCAGCAGTTATTACCCGGGAGAGTGGGACCACGAGCAGTACTTC.

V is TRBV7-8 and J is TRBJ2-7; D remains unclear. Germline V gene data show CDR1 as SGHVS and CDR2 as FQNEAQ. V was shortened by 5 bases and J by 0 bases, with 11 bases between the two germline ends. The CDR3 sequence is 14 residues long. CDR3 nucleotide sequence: TGTGCCAGCAGCACGGAGCTTCGCTCCTACGAGCAGTACTTC. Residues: CASSTELRSYEQYF.

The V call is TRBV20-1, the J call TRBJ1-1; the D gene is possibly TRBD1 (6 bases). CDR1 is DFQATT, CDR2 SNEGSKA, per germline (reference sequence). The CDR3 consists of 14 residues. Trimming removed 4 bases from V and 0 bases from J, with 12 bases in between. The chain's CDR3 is CSATRGGMNTEAFF. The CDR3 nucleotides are TGCAGTGCTACCCGAGGGGGAATGAACACTGAAGCTTTCTTT.

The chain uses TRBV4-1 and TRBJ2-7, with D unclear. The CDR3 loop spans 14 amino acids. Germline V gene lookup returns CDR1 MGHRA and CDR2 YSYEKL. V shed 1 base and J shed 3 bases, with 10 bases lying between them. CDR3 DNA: TGCGCCAGCAGCCAAGGGGTACAGATCTACGAGCAGTACTTC. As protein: CASSQGVQIYEQYF.

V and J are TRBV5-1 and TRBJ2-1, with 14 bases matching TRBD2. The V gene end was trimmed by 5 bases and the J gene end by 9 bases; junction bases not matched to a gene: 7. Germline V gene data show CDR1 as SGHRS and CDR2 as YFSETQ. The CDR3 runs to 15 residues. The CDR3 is CASSHGTSGSAEQFF. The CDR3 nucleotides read TGCGCCAGCAGTCACGGGACTAGCGGGAGCGCTGAGCAGTTCTTC.

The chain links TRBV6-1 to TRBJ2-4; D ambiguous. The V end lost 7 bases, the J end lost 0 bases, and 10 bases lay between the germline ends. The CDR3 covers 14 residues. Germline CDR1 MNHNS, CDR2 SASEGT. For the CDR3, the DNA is TGTGCCAGCACCCCAGAGGTAGCCAAAAACATTCAGTACTTC. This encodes CASTPEVAKNIQYF.

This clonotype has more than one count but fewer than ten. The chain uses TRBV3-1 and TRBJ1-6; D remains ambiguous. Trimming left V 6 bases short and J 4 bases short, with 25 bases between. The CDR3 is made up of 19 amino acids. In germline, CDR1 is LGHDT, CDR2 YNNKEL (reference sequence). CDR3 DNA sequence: TGTGCCAGCAGAGAGATTAGGGTGAAGTCCTCCCTGTATAATTCACCCCTCCACTTT. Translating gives CASREIRVKSSLYNSPLHF.

For the CDR3, the DNA is TGCGCCAGCAGCAGGGGACTAGCGGGGACTGGCCAAGAGACCCAGTACTTC. It specifies CASSRGLAGTGQETQYF. This chain uses TRBV5-1 with TRBJ2-5; 13 nucleotides match TRBD2. V shed 4 bases, J shed 1 base, and the junction held 7 bases outside the gene matches. Germline-derived CDR1 and CDR2 are SGHRS and YFSETQ. The CDR3 runs 17 residues.

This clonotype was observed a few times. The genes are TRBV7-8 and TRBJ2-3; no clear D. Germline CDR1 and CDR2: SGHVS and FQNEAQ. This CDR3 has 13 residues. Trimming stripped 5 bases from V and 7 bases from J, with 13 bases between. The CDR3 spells CASSRSLQNTQYF. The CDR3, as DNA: TGTGCCAGCAGCCGATCCCTCCAAAATACGCAGTATTTT.

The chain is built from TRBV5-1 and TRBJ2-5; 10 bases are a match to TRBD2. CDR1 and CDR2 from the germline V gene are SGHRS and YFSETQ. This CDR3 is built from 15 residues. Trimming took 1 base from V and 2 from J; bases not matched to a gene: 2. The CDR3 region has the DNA TGCGCCAGCAGCTTGTGGACTAGCGGACAAGAGACCCAGTACTTC. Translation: CASSLWTSGQETQYF.